The T cell receptor (beta chain) under discussion was sequenced for a study of a mutant IDH1 vaccine in newly diagnosed glioma. The germline V gene encodes CDR1 SGHAT and CDR2 FQNNGV. Trimming pared 1 base from V and 5 bases from J, leaving 23 bases between. CDR3 length: 18 residues. Data came from immunoSEQ multiplex PCR; TCRdb stores just in-frame clones and leaves some out. The table shows tens of thousands of clones, with 86% occurring only once. The time point was: baseline, week 1 (first vaccination visit). Specified treatment: pre-vaccination baseline after standard-of-care therapy. This receptor was identified in a man between 40 and 49 years old with glioma. The V gene is TRBV11-2, the J gene TRBJ1-1; no reliable D call. Specimen: PBMCs, collected from a glioma patient treated with radiotherapy, temozolomide or both. CDR3 region: CASSLGIIERVRQTEAFF. The DNA for the CDR3 is TGTGCCAGCAGCTTAGGTATTATAGAAAGGGTTCGGCAAACTGAAGCTTTCTTT.